These 22 T cell receptor beta chains originate from one sample sequenced in a study of blood T cells in healthy people across ages. Primers used in a second PCR of about 7 to 12 cycles were a sample-barcoded 5' primer and a J-beta primer mix. TCRdb passed the 5' RACE reads through MiXCR, listing each CDR3 protein once. The table has 850,000 to 1,100,000 distinct CDR3 sequences, roughly two fifths seen once. Specimen: blood. Every receptor here comes from a man aged 18 to 30 in good health.

The rearrangement joins TRBV7-9 to TRBJ1-3; unclear D gene. The germline V gene has CDR1 SEHNR and CDR2 FQNEAQ (reference sequence). Trimming cost V 4 bases and J 0 bases, with 13 bases left between them. The CDR3 is 16 residues long. CDR3 in DNA: TGTGCCAGCAGCTCTAACGCGTATAGCTCTGGAAACACCATATATTTT. It translates to CASSSNAYSSGNTIYF.

As regards this clonotype: A much larger clone differs from this one at a single base, so this may be a read error. The chain is built from TRBV4-3 and TRBJ2-1; D is undetermined. The V gene lost 1 base and the J gene lost 7 bases, with 5 bases spanning the gap. Germline values: CDR1 LGHNA, CDR2 YSLEER. The CDR3 runs to 12 residues. CDR3 region: CASSQGKNEQFF. The CDR3 bases are TGCGCCAGCAGCCAAGGGAAAAATGAGCAGTTCTTC.

This clonotype was recorded once. The germline gene is not matched at one end of the junction; a read error may be the cause. The genes are TRBV29-1 and TRBJ1-1; D may be TRBD1 (6 bases). Germline V gene lookup returns CDR1 SQVTM and CDR2 ANQGSEA. CDR3 length: 15 residues. The CDR3 protein is CSVEVPGQLETGAFF. CDR3 nucleotide sequence: TGCAGCGTTGAAGTCCCCGGACAGCTTGAGACTGGAGCTTTCTTT.

This clonotype was seen once. The CDR3 bases are TGCGCCAGCAGCCAAGGGGAGGGCATTAAGCCCCAGCATTTT. Amino acids: CASSQGEGIKPQHF. The chain is built from TRBV4-1 and TRBJ1-5, with no clear D. There are 14 residues in the CDR3. Trimming cost V 1 base and J 8 bases, with 12 bases left between them. Germline-derived CDR1 and CDR2 are MGHRA and YSYEKL.

The gene calls are TRBV29-1 and TRBJ2-7; TRBD1 matches at 11 bases. This CDR3 spans 14 amino acids. Per the germline V gene, CDR1 is SQVTM and CDR2 is ANQGSEA. The V gene end was trimmed by 7 bases and the J gene end by 6 bases; junction bases not matched to a gene: 11. CDR3 DNA sequence: TGCAGCGCAAGTACCTCGGGACAGGGGGGCGAGCAGTACTTC. Protein sequence: CSASTSGQGGEQYF.

The chain uses TRBV20-1 and TRBJ2-5; TRBD1 matches 7 bases. TRBJ2-1 explains the end of the DNA better; the J call may be wrong. The V gene's germline CDR1 is DFQATT and CDR2 SNEGSKA (reference sequence). The length of the CDR3 is 16 residues. The DNA for the CDR3 is TGCAGTGCTAGAGCTCAGCCGGGACAGACACAAGAGACCCAGTTCTTC. Protein sequence: CSARAQPGQTQETQFF.

Worth noting for this clonotype: A much larger clone lies one base from this, so it may be a read error. The J gene is TRBJ1-1, the V gene TRBV5-6; D unclear. The V gene lost 6 bases and the J gene lost 4 bases, with 13 bases spanning the gap. CDR3 size: 13 residues. CDR1 and CDR2 (germline): SGHDT, YYEEEE. CDR3 in DNA: TGTGCCAGCATCCCGGCGTCAGGCACTGAAGCTTTCTTT. Translated: CASIPASGTEAFF.

This chain joins TRBV9 and TRBJ2-3, with a tentative D call TRBD1 (5 bases). V was pared by 4 bases and J by 2 bases, with 14 bases between. This CDR3 is built from 15 residues. The germline CDR1 and CDR2 sequences are SGDLS and YYNGEE. CDR3 bases: TGTGCCAGCAGCATAGTGGTGACAGCCACAGATACGCAGTATTTT. As protein: CASSIVVTATDTQYF. Full variable domain (rest looked up from reference TRBV9 and TRBJ2-3): DSGVTQTPKHLITATGQRVTLRCSPRSGDLSVYWYQQSLDQGLQFLIQYYNGEERAKGNILERFSAQQFPDLHSELNLSSLELGDSALYFCASSIVVTATDTQYFGPGTRLTVL.

In the case of this clonotype: At one of its ends the junction is not consistent with the germline gene, which may arise from a read error. This chain links TRBV2 with TRBJ1-1; 8 nucleotides agree with TRBD1. The CDR3 totals 18 residues. The germline V gene encodes CDR1 SNHLY and CDR2 FYNNEI. In nucleotides, the CDR3 is TGTGCCAGCAGTGACCCCTTGGACAGGGTACGGATGAATACTGAAGCTTTCTTT. It encodes CASSDPLDRVRMNTEAFF.

This clonotype was picked up one time. The junction departs from the called germline gene at one end, perhaps through a read error. The chain couples TRBV5-1 to TRBJ2-7; perhaps TRBD1 as D (5 bases). CDR3 length equals 13 residues. Germline assignment: CDR1 SGHRS and CDR2 YFSETQ. CDR3 bases: TGCGCCAGCAGCCCACAGGTTTCCTACGAGCAGCACTTC. Protein product: CASSPQVSYEQHF.

The CDR3 here is CASSQGPRTDTQYF. In DNA, the CDR3 is TGTGCCAGCAGCCAAGGACCACGCACAGATACGCAGTATTTT. The chain is built from TRBV14 and TRBJ2-3; no clear D. This CDR3 is 14 amino acids long. Trimming pared 1 base from V and 1 base from J, leaving 6 bases between. The germline CDR1 and CDR2 sequences are SGHDN and FVKESK.

The rearrangement joins TRBV9 to TRBJ2-4; no clear D. The better agreement between TRBJ2-5 and the DNA end casts doubt on the J call. CDR3 length: 13 amino acids. In germline, CDR1 is SGDLS, CDR2 YYNGEE. The CDR3 DNA reads TGTGCCAGCAGCGTAGCAATGGAAGAGACCCAGTACTTC. It specifies CASSVAMEETQYF.

The rearrangement uses TRBV2 and TRBJ2-7; D unresolved. The V and J ends lost 7 bases and 6 bases respectively, with 10 bases between them. CDR1 and CDR2 (germline): SNHLY, FYNNEI. The CDR3 is made up of 11 amino acids. The CDR3 DNA is TGTGCCAGCAACATGGGTGGCGAGCAGTACTTC. Translated: CASNMGGEQYF.

This clonotype was picked up a small number of times. The chain combines TRBV5-1 with TRBJ2-3; a weak D match, TRBD1 (6 bases). From germline, CDR1 is SGHRS and CDR2 YFSETQ. CDR3 size: 14 residues. Trimming pared 0 bases from V and 4 bases from J, leaving 9 bases between. The CDR3 nucleotides read TGCGCCAGCAGCTTGGGACAGGCATCAGATACGCAGTATTTT. Translation gives CASSLGQASDTQYF.

This clonotype occurred a few times. The chain couples TRBV11-2 to TRBJ2-3; 8 nucleotides line up with TRBD2. The ends lost 7 bases at V and 4 bases at J; junction bases unmatched: 4. Germline V gives CDR1 SGHAT, CDR2 FQNNGV. The CDR3 is 13 amino acids. The DNA of the CDR3 is TGTGCCAGCACTACGGGAGGGTCAGATACGCAGTATTTT. Translation: CASTTGGSDTQYF.

The CDR3 DNA is TGTGCCAGCAGCTTGGACGGGGTACGAGATACGCAGTATTTT. Its protein is CASSLDGVRDTQYF. The gene calls are TRBV11-2 and TRBJ2-3, with D perhaps matching TRBD2 (5 bases). The CDR3 sequence is 14 residues long. Germline V gene sequence: CDR1 SGHAT, CDR2 FQNNGV. Trimming took 3 bases from V and 5 from J, leaving 12 bases between them.

The chain carries TRBV10-3 and TRBJ2-3; 12 bases fit TRBD2. The CDR3 runs to 17 residues. Per germline, CDR1 ENHRY and CDR2 SYGVKD. J gave up 2 bases and V 6 bases, and 9 bases lay outside the gene matches. The CDR3 DNA sequence: TGTGCCATCAGCATACTAGCGGGGGGTTCCTCCACAGATACGCAGTATTTT. Translation gives CAISILAGGSSTDTQYF.

This chain connects TRBV7-9 to TRBJ2-1, with no clear D. The CDR3 is 12 amino acids. Germline values: CDR1 SEHNR, CDR2 FQNEAQ (reference sequence). V lost 8 bases and J lost 8, with 13 bases in between. The CDR3 DNA reads TGTGCCAGCGCCCGTTCATGGGATGAGCAGTTCTTC. Amino acid sequence: CASARSWDEQFF.

In this sample, this clonotype turned up a few times. The rearrangement uses TRBV20-1 and TRBJ2-4; tentative D call: TRBD1 (6 bases). The DNA end is a closer match to TRBJ2-7, so the J assignment may be wrong. This CDR3 region has 14 residues. The V gene's germline CDR1 is DFQATT and CDR2 SNEGSKA (reference sequence). For the CDR3, the DNA is TGCAGTGCTATGCCGGGACACACCACCTACGAGCAGTACTTC. Translation: CSAMPGHTTYEQYF.

This clonotype is a singleton in its sample. The chain has TRBV12-3 or TRBV12-4 and TRBJ1-1, with no clear D. The CDR3 sequence is 13 residues long. V shed 3 bases and J shed 13 bases, with 18 bases lying between them. CDR3 sequence reads: CASSFSSRDWVFF. The DNA of the CDR3 is TGTGCCAGCAGTTTTTCTAGTAGGGATTGGGTTTTCTTT.

The CDR3 bases are TGTGCCAGCACTGGGCGGGACACCTACGAGCAGTACTTC. It codes for CASTGRDTYEQYF. This chain connects TRBV12-3 or TRBV12-4 to TRBJ2-7; D could derive from TRBD1 or TRBD2 (6 bases each). V was clipped by 7 bases and J by 2 bases, with 12 bases between them. The CDR3 has 13 amino acids.

The gene calls are TRBV10-3 and TRBJ2-3; D remains unclear. The CDR3 spans 11 residues. Between the trimmed V and J ends, which lost 10 bases and 4 bases, there was a span of 9 bases. Germline assignment: CDR1 ENHRY and CDR2 SYGVKD. For the CDR3, the DNA is TGTGCCACACGTAGAGCAGATACGCAGTATTTT. Translated, it gives CATRRADTQYF.